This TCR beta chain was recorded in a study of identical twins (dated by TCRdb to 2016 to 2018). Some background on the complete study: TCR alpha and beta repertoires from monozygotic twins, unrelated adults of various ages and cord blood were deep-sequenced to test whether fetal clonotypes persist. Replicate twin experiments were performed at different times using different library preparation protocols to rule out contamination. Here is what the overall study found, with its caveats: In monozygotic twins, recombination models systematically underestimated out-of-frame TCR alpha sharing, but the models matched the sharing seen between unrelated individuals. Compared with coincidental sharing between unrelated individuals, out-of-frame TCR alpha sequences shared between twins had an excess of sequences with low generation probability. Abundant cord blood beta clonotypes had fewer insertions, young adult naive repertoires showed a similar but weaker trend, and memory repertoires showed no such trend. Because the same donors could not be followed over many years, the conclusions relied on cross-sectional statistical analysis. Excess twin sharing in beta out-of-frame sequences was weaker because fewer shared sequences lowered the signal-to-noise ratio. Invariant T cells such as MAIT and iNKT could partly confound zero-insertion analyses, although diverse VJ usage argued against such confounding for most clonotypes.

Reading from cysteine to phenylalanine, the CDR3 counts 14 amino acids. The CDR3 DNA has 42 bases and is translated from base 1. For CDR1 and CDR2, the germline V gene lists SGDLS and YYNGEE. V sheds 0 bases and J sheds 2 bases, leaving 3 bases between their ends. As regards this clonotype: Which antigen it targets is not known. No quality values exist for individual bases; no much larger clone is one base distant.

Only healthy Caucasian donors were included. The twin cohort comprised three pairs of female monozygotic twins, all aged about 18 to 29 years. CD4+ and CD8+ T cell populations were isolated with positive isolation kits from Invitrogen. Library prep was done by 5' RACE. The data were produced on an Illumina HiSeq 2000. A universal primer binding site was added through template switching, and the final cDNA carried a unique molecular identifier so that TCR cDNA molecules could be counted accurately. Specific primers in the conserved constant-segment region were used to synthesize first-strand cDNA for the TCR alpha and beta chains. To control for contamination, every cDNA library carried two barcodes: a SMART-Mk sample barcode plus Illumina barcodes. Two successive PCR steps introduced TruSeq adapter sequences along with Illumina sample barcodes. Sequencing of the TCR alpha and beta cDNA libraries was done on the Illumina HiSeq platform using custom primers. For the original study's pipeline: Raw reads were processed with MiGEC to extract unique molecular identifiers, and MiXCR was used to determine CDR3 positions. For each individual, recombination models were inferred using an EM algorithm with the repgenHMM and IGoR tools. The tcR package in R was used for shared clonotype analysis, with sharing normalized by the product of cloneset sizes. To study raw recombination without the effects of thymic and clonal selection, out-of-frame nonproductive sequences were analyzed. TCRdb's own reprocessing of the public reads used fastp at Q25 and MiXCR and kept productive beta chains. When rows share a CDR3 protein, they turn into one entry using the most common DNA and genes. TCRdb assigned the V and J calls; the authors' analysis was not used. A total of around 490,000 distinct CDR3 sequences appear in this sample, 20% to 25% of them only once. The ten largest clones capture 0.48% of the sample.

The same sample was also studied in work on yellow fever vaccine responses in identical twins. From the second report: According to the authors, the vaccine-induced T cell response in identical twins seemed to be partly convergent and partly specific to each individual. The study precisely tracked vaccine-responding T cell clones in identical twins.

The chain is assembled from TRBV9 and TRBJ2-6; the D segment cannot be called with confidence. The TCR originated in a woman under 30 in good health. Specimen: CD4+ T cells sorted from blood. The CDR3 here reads CASSVAPGANVLTF. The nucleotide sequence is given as TGTGCCAGCAGCGTAGCCCCTGGGGCCAACGTCCTGACTTTC.